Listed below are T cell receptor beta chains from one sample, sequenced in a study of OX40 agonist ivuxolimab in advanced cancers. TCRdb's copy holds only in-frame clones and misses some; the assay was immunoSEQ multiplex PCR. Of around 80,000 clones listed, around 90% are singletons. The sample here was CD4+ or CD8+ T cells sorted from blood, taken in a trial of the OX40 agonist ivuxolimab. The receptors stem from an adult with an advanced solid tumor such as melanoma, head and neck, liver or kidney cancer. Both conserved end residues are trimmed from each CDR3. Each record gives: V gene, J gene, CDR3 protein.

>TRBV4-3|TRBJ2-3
ASSLGYTQY
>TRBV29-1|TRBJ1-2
SAGQGNYGYT
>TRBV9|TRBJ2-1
ASSVEGWLARNEQF
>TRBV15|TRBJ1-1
ATSRLEDTEAF
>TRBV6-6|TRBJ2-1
ASSYGEGLAAEQF
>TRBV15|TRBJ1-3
ATRRGQNSGNTIY
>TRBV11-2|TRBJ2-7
ASSLGSEQY
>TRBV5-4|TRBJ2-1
ASSLGTSGRATNEQF
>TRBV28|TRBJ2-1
ASSPPPRGLGSVDEQF
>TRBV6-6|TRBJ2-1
ASRDQGADEQF
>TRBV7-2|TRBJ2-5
ASSLVLWEGRETQY
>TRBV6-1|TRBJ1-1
ASSDFGRQNTEAF
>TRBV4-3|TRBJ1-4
ASSQETVQPEKLF
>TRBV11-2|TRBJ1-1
ASSLDERTEAF
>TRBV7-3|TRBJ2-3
ASSAGFSTDTQY
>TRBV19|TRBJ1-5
ASGGQGNQPQH
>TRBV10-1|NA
ASIPGQGAFSYEQY
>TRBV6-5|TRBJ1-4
ASSYSWGSNEKLF
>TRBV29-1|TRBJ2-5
SAWGGTSAETQY
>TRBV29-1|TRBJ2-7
SVESVGKQGRTYEQY
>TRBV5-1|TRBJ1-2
ASSLDRTDYGYT
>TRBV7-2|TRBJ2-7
ASSLNRREGDEQY
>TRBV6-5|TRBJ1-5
ASSRQAFDNQPQH
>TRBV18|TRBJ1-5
ASSLAGNWGNQPQH
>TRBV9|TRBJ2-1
ASSTRGGGSHNEQF
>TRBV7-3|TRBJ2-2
ASSLGGGNTGELF
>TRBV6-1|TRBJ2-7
ASLSGNTRGRY
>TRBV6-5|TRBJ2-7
ASGGPYEQY
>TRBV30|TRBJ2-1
AWNELI
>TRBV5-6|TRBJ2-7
ASSLAGGINEQY
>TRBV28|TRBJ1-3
ASSWTFSGNTIY
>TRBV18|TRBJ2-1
ASSPWSSGRGDEQF
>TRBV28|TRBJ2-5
ASTPAGGWETQY
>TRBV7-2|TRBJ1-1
ASSSGGGGGTEAF
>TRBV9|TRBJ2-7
ASSVLDFSYEQY
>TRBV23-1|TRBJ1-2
ASSQSETQSNYGYT
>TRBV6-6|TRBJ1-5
ASSYLDGSNQPQH
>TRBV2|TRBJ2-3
ASSLGVAGGTDTQY
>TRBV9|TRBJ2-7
ASSKRDSHPYEQY
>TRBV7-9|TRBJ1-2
ASSLRGYGYT
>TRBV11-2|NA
ASRAPGQGIYEQY
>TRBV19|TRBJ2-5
ASSIQQGGETQY